This TCR beta chain was retrieved from a study of T cells after yellow fever vaccination. TCRdb itself ran the 5' RACE reads through MiXCR, one entry per CDR3 protein. The repertoire holds 100,000 to 150,000 distinct CDR3 sequences, with 13% to 15% as singletons. Study-wide points: Faster peaking, at day 5 versus 15, marked a secondary response that was weaker. Reappearance after the booster was observed for most primary-vaccination clones (96% CD4, almost 90% CD8). Abundant clonotypes from the bulk population could get into FACS-sorted repertoires as contaminants.

Regarding this clonotype: Antigen: not known.

Germline lookup yields CDR1 SQVTM and CDR2 ANQGSEA. The CDR3 is 14 amino acids. The ends were cut back, 5 bases at V and 3 bases at J, with 16 bases in the middle. This sample comprised CD8+ T cells sorted from PBMCs, obtained 5 days after the yellow fever booster vaccination. This TCR came from a man aged 18-30 years who received the YFV17D yellow fever vaccine. The chain joins TRBV29-1 to TRBJ1-2, with D unresolved. This chain's CDR3 is CSVIDGAGYYGYTF. CDR3 bases: TGCAGCGTTATAGACGGCGCGGGGTACTATGGCTACACCTTC.